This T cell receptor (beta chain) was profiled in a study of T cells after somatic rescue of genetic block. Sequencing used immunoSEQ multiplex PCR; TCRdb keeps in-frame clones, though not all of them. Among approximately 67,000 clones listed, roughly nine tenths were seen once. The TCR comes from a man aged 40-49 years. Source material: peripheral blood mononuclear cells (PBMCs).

The CDR3 DNA sequence: TGTGCCAGCAGTTTCCCGGGCCCTCAACCGGATCAGCCCCAGCATTTT. As protein: CASSFPGPQPDQPQHF. The chain combines TRBV28 with TRBJ1-5; D is uncertain. CDR1 is MDHEN and CDR2 is SYDVKM in the germline V gene. V was trimmed by 3 bases and J by 5 bases, leaving 17 bases between them. The CDR3 has 16 residues.